This T cell receptor (beta chain) was found in a study of blood T cells in healthy people across ages. Trimming cost V 3 bases and J 0 bases, with 8 bases left between them. The CDR3 is 14 residues long. CDR1 and CDR2 from the germline V gene are DFQATT and SNEGSKA (reference sequence). With respect to this clonotype: Its antigen is not identified.

Every sample yielded at least 7 million isolated PBMCs. Study-wide points: Getting older went along with TCR beta diversity per million T cells dropping roughly linearly.

PCR was performed a second time for about 7 to 12 cycles using a sample-barcoded 5' primer and a J-beta primer mix. A minimum of 2.5 million CDR3-containing paired-end reads was obtained for each sample. MiXCR, applied by TCRdb to the 5' RACE reads, yields one record per CDR3 protein. The table includes around 1,000,000 distinct CDR3 sequences, approximately 38% detected once. This TCR derives from a man aged 18 to 30 in good health. The sample taken for sequencing was blood. The chain combines TRBV20-1 with TRBJ2-2, with D unresolved. Here the CDR3 DNA reads TGCAGTGCTAGCGGCCAGCCGAACACCGGGGAGCTGTTTTTT. This gives the protein CSASGQPNTGELFF.